The 21 T cell receptor beta chains presented below share a single source sample, sequenced in a study of cytomegalovirus exposure and HLA in healthy donors. Both 60 Vbeta primers and 13 Jbeta primers went into the PCR. Assay: immunoSEQ multiplex PCR; the TCRdb copy retains only in-frame clones and omits some. The sample lists around 190,000 clones, around 77% occurring once. Sequenced material: PBMCs. These receptor sequences come from a man aged 55-75 years in good health and CMV-seronegative.

The CDR3, as DNA: TGTGCCAGCAGCTCCTCCGGCTTTCCGGAGGCGCAGTATTTT. Its translation: CASSSSGFPEAQYF. The rearrangement uses TRBV7-9 and TRBJ2-3, with D possibly being TRBD2 (5 bases). The CDR3 consists of 14 residues. Per the germline V gene, CDR1 is SEHNR and CDR2 is FQNEAQ (reference sequence). V lost 4 bases, J lost 10 bases, and 18 bases lay in between.

This clone was observed a handful of times. The rearrangement joins TRBV6-5 to TRBJ2-7, with TRBD2 identical over 10 bases. The V gene's germline CDR1 is MNHEY and CDR2 SVGAGI. The CDR3 runs to 15 residues. With 2 bases clipped from V and 4 bases from J, the junction kept 5 bases outside the gene matches. The CDR3 loop is CASSYRSSGSYEQYF. As DNA, the CDR3 is TGTGCCAGCAGTTACAGGTCTAGCGGGAGTTACGAGCAGTACTTC.

This clone showed up just a few times. The rearrangement links TRBV19 to TRBJ1-4; TRBD1 aligns across 8 bases. V lost 4 bases, J lost 8 bases, and 3 bases stayed unmatched. Germline CDR1 is LNHDA and CDR2 is SQIVND (reference sequence). This CDR3 spans 13 amino acids. For the CDR3, the DNA is TGTGCCAGTAGTAGAGGGACAGGAGAAAAACTGTTTTTT. It specifies CASSRGTGEKLFF.

The chain couples TRBV7-2 to TRBJ2-5; 7 bases are a match to TRBD2. With V trimmed by 2 bases and J by 7 bases, 10 bases remained unmatched. Germline V CDR1 and CDR2: SGHTA, FQGNSA. This CDR3 has 15 residues. The CDR3 nucleotides read TGTGCCAGCAGCTTATATACGGGGTCGGGAGGGACCCAGTACTTC. It is translated as CASSLYTGSGGTQYF. Using reference TRBV7-2 and TRBJ2-5 for the parts outside the CDR3, the full variable domain is GAGVSQSPSNKVTEKGKDVELRCDPISGHTALYWYRQSLGQGLEFLIYFQGNSAPDKSGLPSDRFSAERTGGSVSTLTIQRTQQEDSAVYLCASSLYTGSGGTQYFGPGTRLLVL.

Only a few counts were recorded for this clone. The sample contains more than one DNA sequence encoding this CDR3. The chain recombines TRBV5-1 with TRBJ2-7; D ambiguous. The length of the CDR3 is 14 residues. Germline CDR1 and CDR2: SGHRS and YFSETQ. Deletions cut 1 base from V and 3 bases from J, with 11 bases between. CDR3 bases: TGCGCCAGCAGCTTGAACGCAGGATACTACGAGCAGTACTTC. This gives the protein CASSLNAGYYEQYF.

This chain uses TRBV27 with TRBJ1-6; TRBD1 matches at 7 bases. With V trimmed by 2 bases and J by 14 bases, 6 bases remained unmatched. There are 13 residues in the CDR3. Germline loops: CDR1 MNHEY, CDR2 SMNVEV (reference sequence). The CDR3 coding sequence is TGTGCCAGCAGTTTAACACAGGGGACAGCCCTCCACTTT. Translated: CASSLTQGTALHF.

Turning to this clone: Germline is not matched at one junction end, which may reflect a read error. The genes are TRBV5-1 and TRBJ1-6; D not resolved. This CDR3 is built from 15 residues. CDR1 and CDR2 from the germline V gene are SGHRS and YFSETQ. The CDR3 protein is CASSLDTGYNSPLNF. As DNA, the CDR3 is TGCGCCAGCAGCTTAGACACGGGGTATAATTCACCCCTCAACTTT.

This chain uses TRBV2 with TRBJ2-3; perhaps TRBD1 as D (6 bases). The germline V gene has CDR1 SNHLY and CDR2 FYNNEI. This CDR3 is 11 amino acids long. V was trimmed by 9 bases and J by 7 bases, leaving 11 bases between them. The CDR3 loop reads CARRGSHTQYF. The DNA of the CDR3 is TGTGCCAGGAGGGGGTCCCATACGCAGTATTTT.

This chain joins TRBV6-5 and TRBJ1-1; the match to TRBD1 covers 7 bases. Trimming took 8 bases from V and 7 from J; bases not matched to a gene: 7. Germline V lookup: CDR1 MNHEY, CDR2 SVGAGI. The CDR3 covers 12 residues. The CDR3 loop is CASGVPGGEAFF. In nucleotides, the CDR3 is TGTGCCAGCGGGGTCCCAGGGGGTGAAGCTTTCTTT.

This rearrangement joins TRBV7-3 to TRBJ2-7; the match to TRBD2 covers 9 bases. Germline CDR1 and CDR2: SGHTA and FQGTGA. The V gene end was trimmed by 5 bases and the J gene end by 0 bases; junction bases not matched to a gene: 2. This CDR3 is built from 14 residues. The CDR3 spells CASSLSGSSYEQYF. The DNA of the CDR3 is TGTGCCAGCAGCCTTAGCGGGAGCTCCTACGAGCAGTACTTC.

This clone was observed once. The V gene is TRBV5-4, the J gene TRBJ2-1, with 14 bases fitting TRBD2. Germline V gene lookup returns CDR1 SGHNT and CDR2 YYREEE (reference sequence). V lost 4 bases and J lost 2; bases outside the gene matches: 2. The CDR3 spans 16 residues. Written as DNA, the CDR3 is TGTGCCAGCAGCACGACTAGCGGGGGGGCCTACAATGAGCAGTTCTTC. Its translation: CASSTTSGGAYNEQFF. Full variable domain (missing parts from reference TRBV5-4 and TRBJ2-1): ETGVTQSPTHLIKTRGQQVTLRCSSQSGHNTVSWYQQALGQGPQFIFQYYREEENGRGNFPPRFSGLQFPNYSSELNVNALELDDSALYLCASSTTSGGAYNEQFFGPGTRLTVL.

This rearrangement joins TRBV18 to TRBJ2-3; 8 positions agree with TRBD1. This CDR3 spans 15 amino acids. V lost 3 bases, J lost 4 bases, and 6 bases stayed unmatched. Germline V gene sequence: CDR1 KGHSH, CDR2 LQKENI. CDR3 nucleotide sequence: TGTGCCAGCTCACCTCAGGGGGCGGTAGCAGATACGCAGTATTTT. This encodes CASSPQGAVADTQYF.

This rearrangement joins TRBV7-9 to TRBJ1-1, with 7 bases lining up with TRBD1. In germline, CDR1 is SEHNR, CDR2 FQNEAQ (reference sequence). Trimming removed 5 bases from V and 4 bases from J; junction bases left unmatched: 7. This CDR3 is 14 amino acids long. CDR3: CASSRQGFATEAFF. Here the CDR3 DNA reads TGTGCCAGCAGCCGACAGGGTTTCGCCACTGAAGCTTTCTTT.

The chain recombines TRBV4-1 with TRBJ2-3, with 10 bases fitting TRBD2. Germline V CDR1 and CDR2: MGHRA, YSYEKL. V dropped 0 bases and J dropped 2; count of bases not matched to a gene: 11. The CDR3 has 19 residues. CDR3 sequence: CASSQDPPTSGAFTDTQYF. CDR3 bases: TGCGCCAGCAGCCAAGATCCCCCCACTAGCGGGGCCTTCACAGATACGCAGTATTTT.

The V gene is TRBV2, the J gene TRBJ2-6; 8 nucleotides agree with TRBD1. This CDR3 spans 19 amino acids. From germline, CDR1 is SNHLY and CDR2 FYNNEI. The V gene end was trimmed by 5 bases and the J gene end by 0 bases; junction bases not matched to a gene: 12. CDR3 DNA sequence: TGTGCCAGCAGTCTCAGGGGGCTTATTGGGAACTCTGGGGCCAACGTCCTGACTTTC. Its protein product is CASSLRGLIGNSGANVLTF.

V and J are TRBV30 and TRBJ2-7; D might be TRBD1 (5 bases). Trimming removed 1 base at V and 7 bases at J, with 11 bases between. Germline V CDR1 and CDR2: GTSNPN, SVGIG (reference sequence). The CDR3 spans 12 residues. The DNA for the CDR3 is TGTGCCTGGAGTGATTCCCGACAGGAGCAGTACTTC. The encoded protein is CAWSDSRQEQYF.

V and J are TRBV5-1 and TRBJ1-6; D not certain. The CDR3 loop spans 15 amino acids. The germline V gene has CDR1 SGHRS and CDR2 YFSETQ. V gave up 0 bases and J gave up 0 bases, with 4 bases separating them. The CDR3 DNA reads as TGCGCCAGCAGCTTGGAGAGCTCCTATAATTCACCCCTCCACTTT. Translating it yields CASSLESSYNSPLHF. The full variable domain, in which reference TRBV5-1 and TRBJ1-6 provide the parts outside the CDR3, is KAGVTQTPRYLIKTRGQQVTLSCSPISGHRSVSWYQQTPGQGLQFLFEYFSETQRNKGNFPGRFSGRQFSNSRSEMNVSTLELGDSALYLCASSLESSYNSPLHFGNGTRLTVT.

This clone is a singleton in its sample. The rearrangement uses TRBV7-8 and TRBJ2-3; TRBD2 matches at 12 bases. This CDR3 comprises 18 residues. Germline CDR1 reads SGHVS; CDR2 reads FQNEAQ. V dropped 1 base and J dropped 5; count of bases not matched to a gene: 10. CDR3 sequence (DNA): TGTGCCAGCAGCTTAGTTGGGCTAGCGGGAGGGCGTCAAGATACGCAGTATTTT. As protein: CASSLVGLAGGRQDTQYF.

This sequence joins TRBV5-6 and TRBJ2-7, with D possibly being TRBD2 (5 bases). Germline V gene lookup returns CDR1 SGHDT and CDR2 YYEEEE. Trimming took off 4 bases at V and 0 bases at J, with 14 bases between the two ends. This CDR3 region has 15 residues. CDR3 coding DNA: TGTGCCAGCAGCCCGTCGTCGGGGAGCTCCTACGAGCAGTACTTC. Its translation is CASSPSSGSSYEQYF.

The CDR3 loop is CASRFGSDSSYEQYF. The CDR3 DNA follows: TGTGCCAGCAGATTCGGCTCCGACAGTTCCTACGAGCAGTACTTC. The chain combines TRBV6-5 with TRBJ2-5; maybe TRBD1 (5 bases). The J call may be incorrect, as the DNA end agrees better with TRBJ2-7. This CDR3 contains 15 residues. Germline CDR1 MNHEY, CDR2 SVGAGI.

The genes are TRBV6-1 and TRBJ1-4; the D gene is possibly TRBD1 (5 bases). CDR1 MNHNS and CDR2 SASEGT come from the germline V gene. CDR3 length: 13 residues. V was clipped by 9 bases and J by 8 bases, with 16 bases between them. CDR3 sequence reads: CASALGGGEKLFF. The CDR3 nucleotides read TGTGCCAGTGCCCTCGGGGGAGGAGAAAAACTGTTTTTT.